These T cell receptor beta chains were read from a single sample in a study of cytotoxic CD8 clonotypes in ibrutinib-treated CLL. Only in-frame clones appear in the TCRdb table, and some are missing; sequencing was by immunoSEQ multiplex PCR. The data show more than 85,000 clones, roughly 80% seen once. Sequencing was performed on PBMCs, taken after 12 months of ibrutinib treatment. All receptors derive from a human donor with chronic lymphocytic leukemia. CDR3s include the opening cysteine and the closing phenylalanine or tryptophan. Some rows have no size entry. The others give once, few or many, or a class for an expanded clone.

length,V,size,J,CDR3
17,TRBV4-2,.,TRBJ2-7,CASSPQPQKDRGHEQYF
16,TRBV5-5,.,TRBJ2-2,CASSRGQGTYTGELFF
11,TRBV28,.,TRBJ2-5,CASKGQETQYF
15,TRBV18,.,TRBJ2-7,CASSPRQGPLYEQYF
13,TRBV6-6,.,TRBJ2-7,CASSYTTGAEQYF
14,TRBV10-3,.,TRBJ2-5,CAIRSGGTQETQYF
15,TRBV5-8,.,TRBJ2-7,CASSFLYGGIGEQYF
14,TRBV29-1,.,TRBJ2-1,CSVDGKWAYNEQFF
13,TRBV4-1,few,TRBJ1-5,CASSQEVQAAQQF
15,TRBV2,few,TRBJ2-3,CASRIGTGGGDTQYF
12,TRBV5-1,.,TRBJ2-1,CASSLGTNEQFF
15,TRBV5-1,.,TRBJ2-2,CASSPSLRETGELFF
15,TRBV7-2,.,TRBJ1-6,CASSFPDLNNSPLHF
13,TRBV6-6,.,TRBJ2-2,CASSYAGTGELFF
14,TRBV27,.,TRBJ1-4,CASSFQQGGEKLFF
13,TRBV2,.,TRBJ1-1,CASSERLNTEAFF
15,TRBV7-9,.,TRBJ2-1,CASSLGTGGVYEQFF
16,TRBV28,few,TRBJ1-3,CASSPAGGVSGNTIYF
15,TRBV5-5,.,TRBJ2-5,CASSLGPGDWETQYF
16,TRBV14,.,TRBJ2-1,CASSQRTLAGLNEQFF
13,TRBV29-1,.,TRBJ1-1,CSVEREGGTEAFF
13,TRBV27,.,TRBJ2-2,CASTDPGGEELFF
13,TRBV27,.,TRBJ2-7,CASGRQGIHEQYF
13,TRBV11-2,.,TRBJ2-1,CASKGQDGYEQFF
11,TRBV30,.,TRBJ1-6,CAWGEDSPLHF
12,TRBV7-3,.,TRBJ2-1,CASSPGLGGKFF
17,TRBV7-9,.,TRBJ1-1,CASSLRQGILPNTEAFF
16,TRBV28,.,TRBJ1-1,CASSFRGGKVDTEAFF
11,TRBV10-3,.,TRBJ2-1,CAIYRGNEQFF
15,TRBV30,.,TRBJ1-4,CAWTDRRQGNEKLFF
12,TRBV5-1,.,TRBJ2-5,CASSAAGETQYF
14,TRBV10-1,.,TRBJ2-2,CASSAVYDTGELFF
14,TRBV27,.,TRBJ1-3,CASSYRDRRNTIYF
14,TRBV4-2,few,TRBJ2-3,CASSQSTGSGTQYF
17,TRBV5-1,.,TRBJ1-1,CASSFGAGTFPNTEAFF
15,TRBV7-2,.,TRBJ1-1,CASSVYRVSNTEAFF